Below, one T cell receptor beta chain is given with its context. Its target is not known. This sample was included in a study of CD8 T cells in ankylosing spondylitis. Study results and caveats: Disease-linked clones displayed a CD8+ phenotype and appeared relatively rarely in peripheral blood. Earlier work had already found some motif variants in reactive arthritis synovial fluid and blood. One TCR beta motif, made up of under ten highly homologous variants, appeared characteristic of ankylosing spondylitis blood. Reported data indicate significant enrichment of disease-linked clones within matched ankylosing spondylitis synovial fluid.

Libraries of TCR beta came from quantitative 5'-RACE with molecular barcodes. TCRdb recomputed calls from the 5' RACE reads with MiXCR, one row per CDR3 protein. This sample has 350,000 to 450,000 distinct CDR3 sequences, with approximately 26% found just once. CDR1 and CDR2 (germline): SQVTM, ANQGSEA. The ends lost 3 bases at V and 4 bases at J; junction bases unmatched: 8. This CDR3 contains 14 residues. This clonotype was sampled from a male donor with ankylosing spondylitis. The sequenced sample consisted of blood, either unsorted or a sorted T cell fraction (not recorded which). The V call is TRBV29-1, the J call TRBJ1-1, with 7 bases fitting TRBD1. CDR3 DNA sequence: TGCAGCGTTGACCAGGGGGGTTTGGGCACTGAAGCTTTCTTT. Protein: CSVDQGGLGTEAFF.